These T cell receptor beta chains were read from a single sample in a study of T cells in Graves' hyperthyroidism and ophthalmopathy. TCRdb reprocessed the multiplex PCR reads via MiXCR and lists one record per CDR3 protein. The table includes roughly 800,000 distinct CDR3 sequences, roughly 37% detected once. Input material: blood. The receptors were sampled from a man aged 18 to 30 with Graves' hyperthyroidism. The CDR3 runs from the conserved cysteine through the conserved F or W. Each record gives: J gene, V gene, D gene, clone size, CDR3 protein, CDR3 DNA. D genes are given only for firm matches. Size values are once, few and many counts, or a class for expanded clones, and some rows have none.

j_call: TRBJ2-5; v_call: TRBV7-2; d_call: .; clone_size: many; cdr3_aa: CASSYPQETQYF; cdr3_nt: TGTGCCAGCAGTTACCCTCAAGAGACCCAGTACTTC
j_call: TRBJ2-5; v_call: TRBV7-6; d_call: .; clone_size: few; cdr3_aa: CASSHRYQETQYF; cdr3_nt: TGTGCCAGCAGTCACAGATACCAAGAGACCCAGTACTTC
j_call: TRBJ1-5; v_call: TRBV11-2; d_call: .; clone_size: few; cdr3_aa: CASSLGWQYHRQPQHF; cdr3_nt: TGTGCCAGCAGCTTAGGGTGGCAGTATCACCGTCAGCCCCAGCATTTT
j_call: TRBJ2-7; v_call: TRBV2; d_call: .; clone_size: .; cdr3_aa: CASSEALHIYEQYF; cdr3_nt: TGTGCCAGCAGTGAAGCGCTCCATATTTACGAGCAGTACTTC
j_call: TRBJ2-1; v_call: TRBV29-1; d_call: TRBD2; clone_size: few; cdr3_aa: CSVVGGGNEQFF; cdr3_nt: TGCAGCGTTGTCGGGGGGGGAAATGAGCAGTTCTTC
j_call: TRBJ1-1; v_call: TRBV10-3; d_call: .; clone_size: few; cdr3_aa: CASSYEGLIEAFF; cdr3_nt: TGTGCCAGCAGTTATGAGGGACTCATTGAAGCTTTCTTT
j_call: TRBJ1-2; v_call: TRBV2; d_call: TRBD1; clone_size: few; cdr3_aa: CASSEIVRGRFSGDGYTF; cdr3_nt: TGTGCCAGCAGTGAAATAGTGAGGGGGCGTTTTAGTGGCGATGGCTACACCTTC
j_call: TRBJ2-7; v_call: TRBV7-9; d_call: .; clone_size: many; cdr3_aa: CASSFTAHEQYF; cdr3_nt: TGTGCCAGCAGCTTTACAGCCCACGAGCAGTACTTC
j_call: TRBJ2-2; v_call: TRBV19; d_call: .; clone_size: .; cdr3_aa: CASTRYRVGDTGELFF; cdr3_nt: TGTGCCAGTACTAGATACAGGGTCGGGGACACCGGGGAGCTGTTTTTT
j_call: TRBJ1-2; v_call: TRBV29-1; d_call: TRBD1; clone_size: .; cdr3_aa: CSVGGQGDRGYTF; cdr3_nt: TGCAGCGTTGGAGGACAGGGGGATCGCGGCTACACCTTC
j_call: TRBJ2-7; v_call: TRBV29-1; d_call: .; clone_size: once; cdr3_aa: CSASTGSYEQYF; cdr3_nt: TGCAGCGCGTCGACCGGGTCGTACGAGCAGTACTTC
j_call: TRBJ2-7; v_call: TRBV12-3/TRBV12-4; d_call: .; clone_size: .; cdr3_aa: CASSSRVPYEQYF; cdr3_nt: TGTGCCAGCAGCTCCCGAGTCCCCTACGAGCAGTACTTC
j_call: TRBJ2-2; v_call: TRBV6-1; d_call: .; clone_size: few; cdr3_aa: CASRVGGDTGELFF; cdr3_nt: TGTGCCAGCAGGGTCGGGGGCGACACCGGGGAGCTGTTTTTT
j_call: TRBJ2-7; v_call: TRBV4-1; d_call: TRBD2; clone_size: .; cdr3_aa: CASSQDWTSGYEQYF; cdr3_nt: TGCGCCAGCAGCCAAGATTGGACTAGCGGCTACGAGCAGTACTTC
j_call: TRBJ1-2; v_call: TRBV10-3; d_call: .; clone_size: .; cdr3_aa: CAIKDTAGGYTF; cdr3_nt: TGTGCCATCAAAGACACGGCGGGTGGCTACACCTTC
j_call: TRBJ2-2; v_call: TRBV25-1; d_call: .; clone_size: .; cdr3_aa: CALDSESTGELFF; cdr3_nt: TGTGCCCTAGACAGTGAGAGCACCGGGGAGCTGTTTTTT
j_call: TRBJ1-2; v_call: TRBV4-3; d_call: .; clone_size: .; cdr3_aa: CASSREGTGYTF; cdr3_nt: TGCGCCAGCAGCCGTGAAGGGACTGGCTACACCTTC
j_call: TRBJ1-3; v_call: TRBV9; d_call: .; clone_size: few; cdr3_aa: CASSKGPDRNTIYF; cdr3_nt: TGTGCCAGCAGCAAGGGGCCGGACAGAAACACCATATATTTT
j_call: TRBJ1-5; v_call: TRBV20-1; d_call: .; clone_size: many; cdr3_aa: CSARDGGDPRQPQHF; cdr3_nt: TGCAGTGCTAGGGATGGAGGGGACCCGAGGCAGCCCCAGCATTTT
j_call: TRBJ2-2; v_call: TRBV7-2; d_call: .; clone_size: .; cdr3_aa: CASRRQARPGELLF; cdr3_nt: TGTGCCAGCAGGCGACAGGCTAGACCCGGGGAGCTGCTTTTT
j_call: TRBJ2-5; v_call: TRBV9; d_call: .; clone_size: many; cdr3_aa: CASSRPPETQYF; cdr3_nt: TGTGCCAGCAGCAGACCTCCGGAGACCCAGTACTTC
j_call: TRBJ2-2; v_call: TRBV29-1; d_call: .; clone_size: .; cdr3_aa: CSVEGRRDGSNTGELFF; cdr3_nt: TGCAGCGTTGAAGGGCGGAGGGATGGTTCGAACACCGGGGAGCTGTTTTTT
j_call: TRBJ1-2; v_call: TRBV9; d_call: TRBD1; clone_size: .; cdr3_aa: CASSQRQGDGYTF; cdr3_nt: TGTGCCAGCAGCCAAAGACAGGGGGATGGCTACACCTTC